The 9 T cell receptor beta chains listed next were all sequenced from one sample in a study of control samples from healthy donors and cancer patients. The method was immunoSEQ multiplex PCR; TCRdb's version includes in-frame clones alone and lacks a portion of them. The table has 100,000 to 150,000 clones, 93% seen once. Sequencing used PBMCs. The source of these receptors is a man aged 45 to 65 with head and neck cancer.

The V gene is TRBV6-1, the J gene TRBJ2-2; TRBD2 is a possible D gene (6 bases). CDR3 length equals 14 residues. V was cut by 3 bases and J by 1 base, with 6 bases left in between. Germline V gene data show CDR1 as MNHNS and CDR2 as SASEGT. CDR3 sequence: CASSEGGNTGELFF. The CDR3 nucleotides read TGTGCCAGCAGTGAGGGGGGGAACACCGGGGAGCTGTTTTTT.

The V call is TRBV5-1, the J call TRBJ2-7; a weak D match, TRBD1 (6 bases). V was trimmed by 0 bases and J by 3 bases, leaving 10 bases between them. The germline CDR1 and CDR2 sequences are SGHRS and YFSETQ. The length of the CDR3 is 14 residues. The CDR3 loop reads CASSLETGIYEQYF. CDR3 sequence (DNA): TGCGCCAGCAGCTTGGAAACAGGGATCTACGAGCAGTACTTC.

This clone was picked up one time. Other DNA sequences in the same sample also yield this CDR3. This chain uses TRBV7-9 with TRBJ2-2, with D maybe TRBD1 (6 bases). The CDR3 extends over 13 amino acids. Per the germline V gene, CDR1 is SEHNR and CDR2 is FQNEAQ (reference sequence). The V end lost 5 bases, the J end lost 5 bases, and 9 bases lay between the germline ends. This chain's CDR3 is CASSPQGTGELFF. The CDR3 DNA reads TGTGCCAGCAGCCCACAGGGAACCGGGGAGCTGTTTTTT.

This chain connects TRBV14 to TRBJ2-7, with a weak D call TRBD2 (6 bases). V gave up 4 bases and J gave up 4 bases, with 8 bases separating them. The CDR3 contains 12 residues. CDR1 and CDR2 from the germline V gene are SGHDN and FVKESK. As DNA, the CDR3 is TGTGCCAGCAGCCCCCGGGGGTACGAGCAGTACTTC. Translating gives CASSPRGYEQYF.

The chain employs TRBV18 and TRBJ2-1; D is possibly TRBD2 (6 bases). The length of the CDR3 is 14 residues. Deletions cut 3 bases from V and 10 bases from J, with 16 bases between. In germline, CDR1 is KGHSH, CDR2 LQKENI. Here the CDR3 DNA reads TGTGCCAGCTCACCGACTAGTTCCCAAGGCGAGCAGTTCTTC. Encoded protein: CASSPTSSQGEQFF. The variable domain in full, completed from reference TRBV18 and TRBJ2-1, reads NAGVMQNPRHLVRRRGQEARLRCSPMKGHSHVYWYRQLPEEGLKFMVYLQKENIIDESGMPKERFSAEFPKEGPSILRIQQVVRGDSAAYFCASSPTSSQGEQFFGPGTRLTVL.

The chain combines TRBV18 with TRBJ1-2; D call uncertain. Germline CDR1 and CDR2: KGHSH and LQKENI. The CDR3 contains 14 residues. Trimming pared 1 base from V and 8 bases from J, leaving 14 bases between. CDR3 protein: CASSPRVSFQGYTF. In DNA form, the CDR3 reads TGTGCCAGCTCACCACGAGTATCCTTTCAAGGCTACACCTTC.

This chain uses TRBV30 with TRBJ2-3; TRBD2 agrees at 9 bases. The CDR3 totals 17 residues. From germline, CDR1 is GTSNPN and CDR2 SVGIG (reference sequence). With V trimmed by 0 bases and J by 1 base, 8 bases remained unmatched. The CDR3 loop is CAWSVKEASGGTDTQYF. The CDR3 bases are TGTGCCTGGAGTGTTAAGGAGGCTAGCGGGGGCACAGATACGCAGTATTTT.

Only one count was recorded for this clone. The gene calls are TRBV20-1 and TRBJ2-5, with 11 bases identical to TRBD2. This CDR3 contains 11 residues. Germline CDR1 and CDR2: DFQATT and SNEGSKA (reference sequence). CDR3 nucleotide sequence: TGCGGGGGACTAGCGGAAGAGACCCAGTACTTC. Protein: CGGLAEETQYF.

This rearrangement joins TRBV6-6 to TRBJ1-6; TRBD1 aligns across 8 bases. Losses at the gene ends were 6 bases for V and 10 bases for J; bases not matched to a gene: 11. The germline V gene has CDR1 MNHNY and CDR2 SVGAGI (reference sequence). CDR3 length equals 15 residues. CDR3 bases: TGTGCCAGCAGCCCGAGAGGACAGGGTAGATCACCCCTCCACTTT. This encodes CASSPRGQGRSPLHF.